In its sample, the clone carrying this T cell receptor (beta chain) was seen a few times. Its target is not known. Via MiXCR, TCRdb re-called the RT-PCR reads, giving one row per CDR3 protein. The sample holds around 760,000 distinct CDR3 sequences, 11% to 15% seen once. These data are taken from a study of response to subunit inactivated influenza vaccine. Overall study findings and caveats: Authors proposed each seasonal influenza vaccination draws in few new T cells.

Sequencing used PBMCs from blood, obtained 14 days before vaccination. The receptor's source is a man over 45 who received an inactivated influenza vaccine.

CDR3 DNA sequence: TGTGCCAGCAGTTTAATTTTCGGGGCCCCCGGTAACTACGAGCAGTACTTC. It specifies CASSLIFGAPGNYEQYF. The gene calls are TRBV27 and TRBJ2-7; D may be TRBD1 or TRBD2 (5 bases each). V lost 2 bases, J lost 3 bases, and 20 bases lay in between. This CDR3 comprises 17 residues. In germline, CDR1 is MNHEY, CDR2 SMNVEV (reference sequence).